Reported below is one TCR beta chain. Antigen unknown. The sample comes from a study of T cell responses to AZD1222 COVID-19 vaccine. Trimming cost V 0 bases and J 4 bases, with 21 bases left between them. There are 17 residues in the CDR3. Germline V gives CDR1 GTSNPN, CDR2 SVGIG (reference sequence). Notes on the study in general: Donors were largely white British and mainly female; clonal diversity was possibly underestimated. Within unmutated variant regions lay the reported targets of nearly half of spike-specific TCRs. A rise in Spike-specific TCR breadth and depth followed two AZD1222 doses.

The protocol was immunoSEQ multiplex PCR, while the TCRdb copy is restricted to in-frame clones and leaves out a portion. The table lists 130,000 to 150,000 clones, approximately 90% of them singletons, with roughly 3.6% in the top ten. Specimen: peripheral blood, collected on day 0 of AZD1222 vaccination. V gene TRBV30 combines with J gene TRBJ1-1, with no clear D. This clonotype was sampled from an adult in good health. CDR3 amino acids: CAWSVGPWRGRVTEAFF. In DNA form, the CDR3 reads TGTGCCTGGAGTGTCGGGCCATGGAGAGGGAGGGTCACTGAAGCTTTCTTT.